This T cell receptor (beta chain) was captured by sequencing in a study of early T cells in non-severe SARS-CoV-2 infection. Using its own MiXCR run on the 5' RACE reads, TCRdb lists one record per CDR3 protein. The sample has 70,000 to 95,000 distinct CDR3 sequences, about 15% seen once. The sequencing sample was made of whole blood. The origin of this receptor is an adult who was a healthcare worker with PCR-confirmed SARS-CoV-2 infection or an uninfected control (not recorded which).

The CDR3 loop reads CASSDGTLGTDTQYF. The CDR3 coding sequence is TGCGCCAGCAGTGACGGGACCTTAGGCACAGATACGCAGTATTTT. The chain couples TRBV10-2 to TRBJ2-3; D may be TRBD1 or TRBD2 (5 bases each). Per the germline V gene, CDR1 is WSHSY and CDR2 is SAAADI. The CDR3 is 15 residues long. Trimming took 3 bases from V and 1 from J, leaving 11 bases between them.